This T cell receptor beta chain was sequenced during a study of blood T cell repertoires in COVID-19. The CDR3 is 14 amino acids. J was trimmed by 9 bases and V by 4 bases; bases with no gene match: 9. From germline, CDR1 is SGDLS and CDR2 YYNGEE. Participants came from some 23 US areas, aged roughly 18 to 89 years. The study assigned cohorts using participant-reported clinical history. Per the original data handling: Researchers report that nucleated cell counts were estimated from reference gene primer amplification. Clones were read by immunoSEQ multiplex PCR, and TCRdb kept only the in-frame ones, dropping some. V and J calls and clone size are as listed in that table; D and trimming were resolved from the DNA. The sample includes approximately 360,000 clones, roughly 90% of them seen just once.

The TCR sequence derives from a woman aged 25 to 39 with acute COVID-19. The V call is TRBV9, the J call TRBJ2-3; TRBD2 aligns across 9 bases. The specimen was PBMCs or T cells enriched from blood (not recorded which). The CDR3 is CASSPSAGGPTQYF. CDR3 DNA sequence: TGTGCCAGCAGCCCATCAGCGGGGGGCCCGACGCAGTATTTT.